The clone carrying this T cell receptor (beta chain) came up a few times. As yet, its antigen is unknown. The CDR3 runs to 15 residues. In germline, CDR1 is SGHRS, CDR2 YFSETQ. V was cut by 2 bases and J by 3 bases, with 13 bases left in between. The sample originates from a study of T-cell reconstitution after alpha-beta-depleted transplantation in children. General observations from the study: Diversity and T-cell counts at one year after transplant derived mostly from new T cells. Surviving recipient T cells and intrathymic progenitors accounted for some patients' high TCRbeta diversity at day 60. Several hundred rapidly expanded clones from non-depleted graft cells reportedly supplied alpha-beta T cells about two months post-transplant.

Library preparation (for TCRbeta) was performed with unique molecular identifiers. From the PCR reads, TCRdb called clonotypes with MiXCR, one entry per CDR3 protein. The sample contains about 980,000 distinct CDR3 sequences, roughly 29% of which appear only once. The sequence derives from a boy less than two years old who had a stem cell transplant for SCID, so the T cells may come from the graft donor. Sample: PBMCs, mostly from graft donor cells, taken 360 days after TCRalphabeta/CD19-depleted stem cell transplant. The gene calls are TRBV5-1 and TRBJ2-3, with D unclear. The CDR3 DNA is TGCGCCAGCAGCTTAAAAATGGGCCAAACAGATACGCAGTATTTT. It is translated as CASSLKMGQTDTQYF.